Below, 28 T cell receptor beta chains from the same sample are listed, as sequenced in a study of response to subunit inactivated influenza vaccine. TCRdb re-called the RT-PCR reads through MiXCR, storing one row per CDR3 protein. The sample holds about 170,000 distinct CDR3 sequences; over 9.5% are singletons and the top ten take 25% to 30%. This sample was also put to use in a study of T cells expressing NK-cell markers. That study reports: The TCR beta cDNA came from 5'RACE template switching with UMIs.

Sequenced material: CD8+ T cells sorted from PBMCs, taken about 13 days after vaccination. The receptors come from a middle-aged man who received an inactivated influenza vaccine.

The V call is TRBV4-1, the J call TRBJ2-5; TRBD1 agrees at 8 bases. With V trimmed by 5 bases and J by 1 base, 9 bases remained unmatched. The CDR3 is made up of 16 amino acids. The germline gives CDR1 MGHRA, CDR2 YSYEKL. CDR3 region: CASSDLTGQAQETQYF. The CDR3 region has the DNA TGCGCCAGCAGCGATCTAACGGGACAGGCCCAAGAGACCCAGTACTTC.

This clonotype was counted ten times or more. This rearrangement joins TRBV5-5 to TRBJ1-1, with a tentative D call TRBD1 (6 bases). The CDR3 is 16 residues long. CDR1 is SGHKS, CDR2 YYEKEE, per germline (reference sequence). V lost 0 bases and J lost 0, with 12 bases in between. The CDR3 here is CASSLEVGGLNTEAFF. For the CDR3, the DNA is TGTGCCAGCAGCTTGGAAGTGGGGGGCCTGAACACTGAAGCTTTCTTT.

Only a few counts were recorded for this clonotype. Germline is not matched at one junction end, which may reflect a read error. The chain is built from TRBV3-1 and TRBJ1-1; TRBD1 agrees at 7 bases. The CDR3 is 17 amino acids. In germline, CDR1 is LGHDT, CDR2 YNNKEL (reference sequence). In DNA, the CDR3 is TGTGCCAGCACCCAAGACAGCACAGGGGTTGTGAACACTGAAGCTTTCTTT. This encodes CASTQDSTGVVNTEAFF.

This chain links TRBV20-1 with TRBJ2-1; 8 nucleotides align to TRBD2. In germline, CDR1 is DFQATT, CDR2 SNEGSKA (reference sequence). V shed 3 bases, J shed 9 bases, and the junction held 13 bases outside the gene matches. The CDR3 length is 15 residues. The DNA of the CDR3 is TGCAGTGCTAGCCCTGTCAGCGGGAGTGGGGGTGAGCAGTTCTTC. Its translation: CSASPVSGSGGEQFF.

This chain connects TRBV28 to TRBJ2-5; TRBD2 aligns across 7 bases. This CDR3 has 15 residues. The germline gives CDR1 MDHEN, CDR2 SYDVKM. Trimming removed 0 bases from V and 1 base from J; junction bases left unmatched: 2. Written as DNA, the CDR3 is TGTGCCAGCAGTTTATGGCGGGAGTCCCAAGAGACCCAGTACTTC. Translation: CASSLWRESQETQYF.

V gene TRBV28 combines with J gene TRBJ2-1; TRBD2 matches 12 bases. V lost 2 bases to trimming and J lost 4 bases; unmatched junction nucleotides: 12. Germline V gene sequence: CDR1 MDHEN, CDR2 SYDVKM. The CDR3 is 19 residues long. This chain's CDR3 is CASSLLAGGLGPAYNEQFF. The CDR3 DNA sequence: TGTGCCAGCAGTTTACTAGCGGGGGGGCTTGGCCCTGCTTACAATGAGCAGTTCTTC. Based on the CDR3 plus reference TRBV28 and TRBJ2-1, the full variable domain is DVKVTQSSRYLVKRTGEKVFLECVQDMDHENMFWYRQDPGLGLRLIYFSYDVKMKEKGDIPEGYSVSREKKERFSLILESASTNQTSMYLCASSLLAGGLGPAYNEQFFGPGTRLTVL.

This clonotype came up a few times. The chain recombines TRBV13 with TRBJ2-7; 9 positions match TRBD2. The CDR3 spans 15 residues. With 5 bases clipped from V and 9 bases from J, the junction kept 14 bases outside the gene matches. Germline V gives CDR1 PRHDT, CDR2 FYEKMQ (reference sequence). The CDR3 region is CASSPIAGAIRGQYF. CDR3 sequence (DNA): TGTGCCAGCAGCCCCATAGCGGGGGCCATTCGGGGGCAGTACTTC.

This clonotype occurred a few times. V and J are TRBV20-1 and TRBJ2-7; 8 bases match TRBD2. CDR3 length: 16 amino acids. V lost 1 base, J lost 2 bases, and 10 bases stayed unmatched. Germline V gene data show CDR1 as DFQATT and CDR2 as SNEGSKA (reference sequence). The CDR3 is CSARGLAGLAPYEQYF. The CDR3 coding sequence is TGCAGTGCTAGAGGGCTAGCGGGCCTCGCCCCCTACGAGCAGTACTTC.

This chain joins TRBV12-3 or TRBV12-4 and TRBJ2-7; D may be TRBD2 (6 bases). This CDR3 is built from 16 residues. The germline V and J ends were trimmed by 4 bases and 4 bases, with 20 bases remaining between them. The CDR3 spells CASSSRLVADDYEQYF. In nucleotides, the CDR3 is TGTGCCAGCAGTTCGCGGTTGGTAGCGGATGATTACGAGCAGTACTTC.

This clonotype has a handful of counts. CDR3: CASSLGQLSTDTQYF. CDR3 in DNA: TGTGCCAGCAGCCTTGGACAGCTAAGCACAGATACGCAGTATTTT. This chain connects TRBV7-9 to TRBJ2-3; weak D call: TRBD1 (6 bases). Germline V gives CDR1 SEHNR, CDR2 FQNEAQ (reference sequence). V was clipped by 5 bases and J by 0 bases, with 12 bases between them. The CDR3 has 15 amino acids.

The CDR3 nucleotides are TGTGCCAGCAGTTTGGTTTCTAGCCCTTCCTACGAGCAGTACTTC. Its protein is CASSLVSSPSYEQYF. The gene calls are TRBV28 and TRBJ2-7, with TRBD2 as a possible D gene (5 bases). Germline V gene sequence: CDR1 MDHEN, CDR2 SYDVKM. The CDR3 totals 15 residues. The V gene lost 3 bases and the J gene lost 1 base, with 13 bases spanning the gap. Filled out from reference TRBV28 and TRBJ2-7, the complete variable domain reads DVKVTQSSRYLVKRTGEKVFLECVQDMDHENMFWYRQDPGLGLRLIYFSYDVKMKEKGDIPEGYSVSREKKERFSLILESASTNQTSMYLCASSLVSSPSYEQYFGPGTRLTVT.

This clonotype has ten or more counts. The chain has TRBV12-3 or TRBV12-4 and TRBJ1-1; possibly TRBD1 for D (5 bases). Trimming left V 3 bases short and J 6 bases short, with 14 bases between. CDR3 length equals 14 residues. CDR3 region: CASSLGGRTAEAFF. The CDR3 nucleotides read TGTGCCAGCAGTTTGGGGGGACGAACCGCTGAAGCTTTCTTT.

The CDR3 spells CSATGQGIKSQHF. In DNA form, the CDR3 reads TGCAGTGCGACAGGACAGGGAATTAAGTCCCAGCATTTT. The chain recombines TRBV20-1 with TRBJ1-5; 8 nucleotides align to TRBD1. The CDR3 runs 13 residues. Germline lookup yields CDR1 DFQATT and CDR2 SNEGSKA (reference sequence). Losses at the gene ends were 6 bases for V and 11 bases for J; bases not matched to a gene: 12.

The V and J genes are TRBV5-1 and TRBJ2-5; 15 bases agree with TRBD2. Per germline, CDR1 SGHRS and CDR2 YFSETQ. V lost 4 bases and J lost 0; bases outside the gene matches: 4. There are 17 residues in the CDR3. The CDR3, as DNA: TGCGCCAGCAGCCGGACTAGCGGGAGGGAGTACCAAGAGACCCAGTACTTC. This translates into CASSRTSGREYQETQYF.

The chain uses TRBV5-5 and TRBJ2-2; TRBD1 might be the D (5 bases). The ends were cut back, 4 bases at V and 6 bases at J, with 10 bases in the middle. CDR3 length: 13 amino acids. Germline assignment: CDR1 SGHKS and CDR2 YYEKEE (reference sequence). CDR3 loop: CASSPRVAGELFF. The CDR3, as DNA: TGTGCCAGCAGCCCCAGGGTGGCCGGGGAGCTGTTTTTT.

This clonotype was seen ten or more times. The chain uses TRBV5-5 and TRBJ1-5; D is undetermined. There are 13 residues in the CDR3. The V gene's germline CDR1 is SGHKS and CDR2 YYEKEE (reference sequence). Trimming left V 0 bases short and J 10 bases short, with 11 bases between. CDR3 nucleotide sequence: TGTGCCAGCAGCTTGGAGCTGGGCCATCCCCAGCATTTT. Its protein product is CASSLELGHPQHF.

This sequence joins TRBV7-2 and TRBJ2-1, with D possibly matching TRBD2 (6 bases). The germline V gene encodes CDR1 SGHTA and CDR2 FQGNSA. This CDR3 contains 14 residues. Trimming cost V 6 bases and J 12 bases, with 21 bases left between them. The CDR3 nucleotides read TGTGCCAGCAGTCCCCTGGAGGGTCTAGACCGGCAGTTCTTC. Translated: CASSPLEGLDRQFF.

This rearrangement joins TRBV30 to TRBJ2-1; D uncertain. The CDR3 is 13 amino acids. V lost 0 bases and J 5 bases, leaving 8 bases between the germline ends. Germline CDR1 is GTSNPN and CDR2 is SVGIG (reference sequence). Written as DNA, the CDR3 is TGTGCCTGGAGTGTACTGGCCGACAATGAGCAGTTCTTC. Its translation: CAWSVLADNEQFF.

CDR3 coding DNA: TGTGCCAGCAGCCCCCCGGCCGGACTAGCGGGAAATTCTGGGGCCAACGTCCTGACTTTC. Protein: CASSPPAGLAGNSGANVLTF. The rearrangement joins TRBV9 to TRBJ2-6; 12 nucleotides match TRBD2. Losses at the gene ends were 4 bases for V and 1 base for J; bases not matched to a gene: 12. Germline V gene lookup returns CDR1 SGDLS and CDR2 YYNGEE. This CDR3 region has 20 residues.

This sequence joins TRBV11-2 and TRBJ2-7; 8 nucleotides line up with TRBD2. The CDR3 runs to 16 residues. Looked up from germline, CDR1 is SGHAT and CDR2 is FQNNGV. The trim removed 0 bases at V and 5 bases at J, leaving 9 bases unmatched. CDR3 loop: CASSLEEAGGSNEQYF. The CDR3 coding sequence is TGTGCCAGCAGCTTAGAGGAGGCGGGGGGATCTAACGAGCAGTACTTC.

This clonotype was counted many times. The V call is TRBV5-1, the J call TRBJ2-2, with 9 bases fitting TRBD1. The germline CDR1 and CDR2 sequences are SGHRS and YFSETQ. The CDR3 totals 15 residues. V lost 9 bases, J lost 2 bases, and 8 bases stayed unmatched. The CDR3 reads CATTGTGTNTGELFF. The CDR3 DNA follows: TGCGCCACAACCGGGACAGGGACTAACACCGGGGAGCTGTTTTTT.

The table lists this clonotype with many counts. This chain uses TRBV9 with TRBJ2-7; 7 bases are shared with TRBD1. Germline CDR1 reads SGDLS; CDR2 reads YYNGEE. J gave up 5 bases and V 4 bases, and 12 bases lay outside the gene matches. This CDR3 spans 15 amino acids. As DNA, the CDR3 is TGTGCCAGCAGCCCCTGGCTGGGACAGCCCCACGAGCAGTACTTC. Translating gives CASSPWLGQPHEQYF.

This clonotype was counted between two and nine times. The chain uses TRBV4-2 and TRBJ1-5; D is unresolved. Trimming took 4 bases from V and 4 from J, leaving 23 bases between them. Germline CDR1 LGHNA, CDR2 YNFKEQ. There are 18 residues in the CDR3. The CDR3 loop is CASSPELGVRIPNQPQHF. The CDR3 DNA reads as TGTGCCAGCAGCCCGGAGTTGGGAGTGCGGATCCCTAATCAGCCCCAGCATTTT.

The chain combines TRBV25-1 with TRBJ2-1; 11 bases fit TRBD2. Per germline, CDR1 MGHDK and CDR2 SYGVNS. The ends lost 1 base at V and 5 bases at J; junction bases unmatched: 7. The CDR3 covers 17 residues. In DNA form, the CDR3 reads TGTGCCAGCAGTGAATGGGGACTAGCGGCGGGTAACAATGAGCAGTTCTTC. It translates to CASSEWGLAAGNNEQFF.

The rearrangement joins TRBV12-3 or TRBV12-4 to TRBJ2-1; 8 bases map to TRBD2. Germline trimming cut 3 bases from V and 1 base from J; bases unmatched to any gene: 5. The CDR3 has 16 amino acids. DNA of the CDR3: TGTGCCAGCAGTTTGGAGCGGGGGTTTTCCTACAATGAGCAGTTCTTC. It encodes CASSLERGFSYNEQFF.

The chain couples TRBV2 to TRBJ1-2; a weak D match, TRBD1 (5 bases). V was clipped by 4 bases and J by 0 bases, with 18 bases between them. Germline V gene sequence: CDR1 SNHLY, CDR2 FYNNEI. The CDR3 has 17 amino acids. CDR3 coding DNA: TGTGCCAGCAGTGGGAATAATGAGGGGAGCACTAACTATGGCTACACCTTC. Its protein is CASSGNNEGSTNYGYTF.

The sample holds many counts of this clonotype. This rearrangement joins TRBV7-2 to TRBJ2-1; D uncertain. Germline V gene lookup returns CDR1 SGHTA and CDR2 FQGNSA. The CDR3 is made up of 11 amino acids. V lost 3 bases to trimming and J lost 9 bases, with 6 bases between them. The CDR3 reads CASSFLGEQFF. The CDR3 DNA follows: TGTGCCAGCAGCTTCCTGGGTGAGCAGTTCTTC.

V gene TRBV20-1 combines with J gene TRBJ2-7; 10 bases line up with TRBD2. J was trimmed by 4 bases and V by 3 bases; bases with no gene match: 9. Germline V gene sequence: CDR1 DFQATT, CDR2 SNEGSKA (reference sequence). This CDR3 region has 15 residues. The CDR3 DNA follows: TGCAGTGCTAGGGGGATAGGACTAGCGGCATACGAGCAGTACTTC. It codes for CSARGIGLAAYEQYF.